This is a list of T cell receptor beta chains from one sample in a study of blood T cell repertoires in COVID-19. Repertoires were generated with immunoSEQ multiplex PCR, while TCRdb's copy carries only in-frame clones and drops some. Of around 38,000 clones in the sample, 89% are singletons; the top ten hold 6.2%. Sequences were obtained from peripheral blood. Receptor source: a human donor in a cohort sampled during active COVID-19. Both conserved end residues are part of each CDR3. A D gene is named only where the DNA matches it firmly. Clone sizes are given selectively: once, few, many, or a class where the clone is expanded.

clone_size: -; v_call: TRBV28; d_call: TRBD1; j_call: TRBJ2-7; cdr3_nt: TGTGCCAGCAGTCCGGGGCAGGGGGCCTCCTACGAGCAGTACTTC; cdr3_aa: CASSPGQGASYEQYF
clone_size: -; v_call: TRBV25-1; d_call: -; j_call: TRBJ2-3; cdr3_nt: TGTGCCAGCAGTGGCCATCGGGGCACAGATACGCAGTATTTT; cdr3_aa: CASSGHRGTDTQYF
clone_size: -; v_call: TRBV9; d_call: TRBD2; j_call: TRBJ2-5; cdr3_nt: TGTGCCAGCAGCGTAGCAGGGCGGGGGGGGACCCAGTACTTC; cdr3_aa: CASSVAGRGGTQYF
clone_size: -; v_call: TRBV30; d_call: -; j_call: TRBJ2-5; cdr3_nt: TGTGCCTGGAGTGTAGGCAGGGGAGAGGAGACCCAGTACTTC; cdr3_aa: CAWSVGRGEETQYF
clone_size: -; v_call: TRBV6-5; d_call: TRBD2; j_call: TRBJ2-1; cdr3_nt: TGTGCCACCTGTGGGGCTAGCGGGGACAATGAGCAGTTCTTC; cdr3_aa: CATCGASGDNEQFF
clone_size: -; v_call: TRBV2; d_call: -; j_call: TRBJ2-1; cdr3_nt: TGTGCCAGCAGTGCTGACAGGTCCTCCTACAATGAGCAGTTCTTC; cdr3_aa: CASSADRSSYNEQFF
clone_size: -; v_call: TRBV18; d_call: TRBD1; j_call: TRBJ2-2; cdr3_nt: TGTGCCAGCTCAGTACAGGGGAAGAACACCGGGGAGCTGTTTTTT; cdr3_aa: CASSVQGKNTGELFF
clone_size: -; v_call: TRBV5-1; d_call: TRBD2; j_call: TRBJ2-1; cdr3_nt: TGCGCCAGCAGCTTGGGGGCGGGAGACCCCCCACACAATGAGCAGTTCTTC; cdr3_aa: CASSLGAGDPPHNEQFF
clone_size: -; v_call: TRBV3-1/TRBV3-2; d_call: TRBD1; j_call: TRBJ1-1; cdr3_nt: TGTGCCAGCAGCCTCGTGGGACAGCTCCGGAACACTGAAGCTTTCTTT; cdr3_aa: CASSLVGQLRNTEAFF
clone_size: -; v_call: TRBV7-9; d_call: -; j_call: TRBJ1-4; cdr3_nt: TGTGCCAGCAGCTTATTCCAGGCAACTAATGAAAAACTGTTTTTT; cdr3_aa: CASSLFQATNEKLFF
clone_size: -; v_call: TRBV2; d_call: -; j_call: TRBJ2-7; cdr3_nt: TGTGCCAGCACCCGAGGGGGCTACGAGCAGTACTTC; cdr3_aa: CASTRGGYEQYF
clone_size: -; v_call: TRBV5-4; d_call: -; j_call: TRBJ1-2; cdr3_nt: TGTGCCAGCAGCCCAGGGGTCTCCTATGGCTACACCTTC; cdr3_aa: CASSPGVSYGYTF
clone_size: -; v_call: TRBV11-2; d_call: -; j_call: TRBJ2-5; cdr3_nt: TGTGCCAGTACAGGTGGGAAGACCCAGTACTTC; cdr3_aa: CASTGGKTQYF
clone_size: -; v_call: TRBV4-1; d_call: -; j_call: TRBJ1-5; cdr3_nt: TGCGCCCGCAGCCGAGGGGGGGGCAATCAGCCCCAGCATTTT; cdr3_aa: CARSRGGGNQPQHF
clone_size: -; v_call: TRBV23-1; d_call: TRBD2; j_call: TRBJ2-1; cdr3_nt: TGCGCCAGCAGTCTAGGTCTAGCGGGAGAAATAAGTTCCTACAATGAGCAGTTCTTC; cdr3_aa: CASSLGLAGEISSYNEQFF
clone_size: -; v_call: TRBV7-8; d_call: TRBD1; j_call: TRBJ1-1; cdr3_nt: TGTGCCAGCAGCTTAGGGGGGGGACAGGCCCGCTTTGAAGCTTTCTTT; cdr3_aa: CASSLGGGQARFEAFF
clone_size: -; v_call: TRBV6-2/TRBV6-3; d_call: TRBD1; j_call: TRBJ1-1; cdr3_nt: TGTGCCAGCAGTCCACAGGGGGCACGTCGTAGTACTGAAGCTTTCTTT; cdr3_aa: CASSPQGARRSTEAFF
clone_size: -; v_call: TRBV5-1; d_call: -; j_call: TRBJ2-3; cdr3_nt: TGCGCCAGCAGCTGGGGGCCGGATACGCAGTATTTT; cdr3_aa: CASSWGPDTQYF
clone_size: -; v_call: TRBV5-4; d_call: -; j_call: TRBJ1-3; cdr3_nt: TGTGCCAGCAGCCAATACGGGGGTTATTCCGGGACCATATATTTT; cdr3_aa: CASSQYGGYSGTIYF
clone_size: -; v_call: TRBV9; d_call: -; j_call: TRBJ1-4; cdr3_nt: TGTGCCAGCAGCGTAGCTGGGGCCAATGAAAAACTGTTTTTT; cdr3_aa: CASSVAGANEKLFF
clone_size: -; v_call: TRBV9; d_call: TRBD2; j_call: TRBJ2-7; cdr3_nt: TGTGCCAGCAGCGTAGGCCCCGGGGGGTCCTACGAGCAGTACTTC; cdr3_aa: CASSVGPGGSYEQYF
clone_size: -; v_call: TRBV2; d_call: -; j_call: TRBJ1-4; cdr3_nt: TGTGCCAGCAGTGAAGCGCAGGGGAGGGGGAAACTGTTTTTT; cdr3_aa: CASSEAQGRGKLFF
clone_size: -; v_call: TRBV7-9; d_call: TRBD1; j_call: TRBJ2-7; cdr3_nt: TGTGCCAGCAGCCCCACCGACAGGGCTGCTCACGAGCAGTACTTC; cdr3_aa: CASSPTDRAAHEQYF
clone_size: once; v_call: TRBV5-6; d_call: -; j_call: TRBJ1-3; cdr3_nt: TGTGCCAGCAGCCGGTCCAGGGGCGAACCCTTCCTGGTTGGAAACACCATATATTTT; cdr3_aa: CASSRSRGEPFLVGNTIYF
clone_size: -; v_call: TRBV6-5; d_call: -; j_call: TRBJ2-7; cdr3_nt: TGTGCCAGCAGTACCCGCGACGAGCAGTACTTC; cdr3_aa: CASSTRDEQYF
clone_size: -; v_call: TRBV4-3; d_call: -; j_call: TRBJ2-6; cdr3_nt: TGCGCCAGCAGCCAAGTCGGTGTAACCGGGGCCAACGTCCTGACTTTC; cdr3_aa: CASSQVGVTGANVLTF
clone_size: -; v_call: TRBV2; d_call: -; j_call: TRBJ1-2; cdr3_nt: TGTGCCAGCACGGGAGGAAACTATGGCTACACCTTC; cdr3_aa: CASTGGNYGYTF
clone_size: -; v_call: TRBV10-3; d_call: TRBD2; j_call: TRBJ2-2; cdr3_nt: TGTGCCATCACGCGGGGGGACTGGGGGACCGGGGAGCTGTTTTTT; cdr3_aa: CAITRGDWGTGELFF
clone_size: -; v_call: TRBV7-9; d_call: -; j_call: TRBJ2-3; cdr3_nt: TGTGCCAGCAGCTTAGCCAGGGAAGACACCCGCACAGATACGCAGTATTTT; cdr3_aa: CASSLAREDTRTDTQYF
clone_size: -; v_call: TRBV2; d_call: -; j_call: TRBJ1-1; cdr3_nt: TGTGCCAGCAGATTGGAGACCGAAGCTTTCTTT; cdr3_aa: CASRLETEAFF
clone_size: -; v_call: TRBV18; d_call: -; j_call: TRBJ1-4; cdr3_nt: TGTGCCAGCTCACCAGGGCGGGATGAAAAACTGTTTTTT; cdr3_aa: CASSPGRDEKLFF
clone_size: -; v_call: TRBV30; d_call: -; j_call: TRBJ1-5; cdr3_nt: TGTGCCTGGAGTAGGGAGGGGCATAGCAATCAGCCCCAGCATTTT; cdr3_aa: CAWSREGHSNQPQHF
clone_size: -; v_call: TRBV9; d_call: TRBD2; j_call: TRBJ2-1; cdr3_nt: TGTGCCAGCAGCTCGCGGGGGGTAAGGGGAGATGAGCAGTTCTTC; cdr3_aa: CASSSRGVRGDEQFF
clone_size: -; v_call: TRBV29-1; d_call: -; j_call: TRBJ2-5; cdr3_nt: TGCAGCTTTACAGGGTCCGGGACCCAGTACTTC; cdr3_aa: CSFTGSGTQYF
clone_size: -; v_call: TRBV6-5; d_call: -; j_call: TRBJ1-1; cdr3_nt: TGTGCCAGCATCTTGCGGCGGGGGAAGAACACTGAAGCTTTCTTT; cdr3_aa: CASILRRGKNTEAFF